A selection of T cell receptor beta chains follows, all from one sample in a study of T cell repertoires in cytomegalovirus infection. MiXCR, run by TCRdb on the reads, gives a single entry per CDR3 protein. The data show around 210,000 distinct CDR3 sequences, with about 7% seen just once and 6.5% held by the top ten. Sequenced sample: PBMCs. The receptors were sampled from a human donor in good health (CMV status not recorded). Some clones in this sample may be carry-over from other donors' samples. Each CDR3 is given with its conserved first and last residue. A D gene is named only where the DNA matches it firmly. Only part of the rows carry a size: once, few, many, or a class if the clone is expanded.

j_call clone_size d_call v_call cdr3_aa cdr3_nt
TRBJ2-5 many NA TRBV5-1 CASSLSGPSQETQYF TGCGCCAGCAGCTTGTCAGGCCCAAGCCAAGAGACCCAGTACTTC
TRBJ1-5 many NA TRBV4-2 CASSQDGTVSNQPQHF TGTGCCAGCAGCCAGGACGGGACGGTTAGCAATCAGCCCCAGCATTTT
TRBJ1-2 many TRBD1 TRBV6-1 CASSWDRVLF TGTGCCAGCAGCTGGGACAGGGTGCTTTTC
TRBJ1-1 many TRBD1 TRBV29-1 CSGLGGGGEAFF TGCAGCGGGCTAGGGGGCGGCGGTGAAGCTTTCTTT
TRBJ2-2 NA NA TRBV29-1 CSALGGTTGELFF TGCAGCGCCTTAGGGGGGACGACGGGGGAGCTGTTTTTT
TRBJ1-2 many NA TRBV12-3/TRBV12-4 CASRHPAVDGYTF TGTGCCAGCAGACACCCAGCGGTTGATGGCTACACCTTC
TRBJ2-6 many NA TRBV19 CASLHKDTGLSGANVLTF TGTGCCAGTTTACATAAGGACACCGGACTCTCTGGGGCCAACGTCCTGACTTTC
TRBJ2-5 many TRBD1 TRBV7-9 CASSVKQGAETQYF TGTGCCAGCAGCGTTAAACAGGGGGCAGAGACCCAGTACTTC
TRBJ1-5 few NA TRBV18 CASSPDPGQPQHF TGTGCCAGCTCACCGGACCCTGGTCAGCCCCAGCATTTT
TRBJ2-5 many TRBD2 TRBV7-2 CASSPRTSGGNQYF TGTGCCAGCAGCCCGCGGACTAGCGGGGGGAACCAGTACTTC
TRBJ2-7 many TRBD2 TRBV5-4 CASSLSRGGISEQYF TGTGCCAGCAGCTTGTCCCGGGGGGGGATCTCCGAGCAGTACTTC
TRBJ2-7 many NA TRBV7-2 CASSLERQGFYEQYF TGTGCCAGCAGCTTAGAAAGGCAGGGCTTCTACGAGCAGTACTTC
TRBJ2-6 NA NA TRBV29-1 CSVVRDWGPGANVLTF TGCAGCGTTGTAAGGGACTGGGGCCCTGGGGCCAACGTCCTGACTTTC
TRBJ2-3 NA TRBD1 TRBV29-1 CSVGTGRTDTQYF TGCAGCGTTGGGACAGGGAGAACAGATACGCAGTATTTT
TRBJ2-7 many NA TRBV7-8 CASSAYSGPNYEQYF TGTGCCAGCAGCGCTTATTCGGGACCCAACTACGAGCAGTACTTC
TRBJ2-7 few NA TRBV27 CASSPSTALRYEQYF TGTGCCAGCAGTCCTTCGACCGCCCTGAGGTACGAGCAGTACTTC
TRBJ2-3 many NA TRBV20-1 CSARQGRLLTDTQYF TGCAGTGCTAGACAGGGGCGACTTCTCACAGATACGCAGTATTTT
TRBJ1-4 many NA TRBV29-1 CSVGDNEKLFF TGCAGCGTTGGGGATAATGAAAAACTGTTTTTT
TRBJ1-2 many TRBD1 TRBV11-2 CASSLDRYRGLGTDYGYTF TGTGCCAGCAGCTTAGACCGTTACAGGGGGCTGGGAACGGACTATGGCTACACCTTC
TRBJ2-7 NA NA TRBV28 CATVDTSYEQYF TGTGCCACCGTCGACACGTCCTACGAGCAGTACTTC
TRBJ2-7 few TRBD1 TRBV20-1 CSVGRMGQGGDEQYF TGCAGTGTTGGCCGTATGGGACAGGGTGGCGACGAGCAGTACTTC
TRBJ1-5 many TRBD1 TRBV12-3/TRBV12-4 CASRQDRGGQPQHF TGTGCCAGCAGACAAGACAGGGGGGGTCAGCCCCAGCATTTT
TRBJ1-1 few NA TRBV29-1 CSVDPGSRNTEAFF TGCAGCGTTGACCCAGGCTCCAGGAACACTGAAGCTTTCTTT
TRBJ2-5 NA TRBD1 TRBV29-1 CSVEIVGGGETQYF TGCAGCGTTGAAATCGTAGGGGGCGGAGAGACCCAGTACTTC
TRBJ1-1 many TRBD1 TRBV6-6 CASSSMTGRITEAFF TGTGCCAGCAGTTCTATGACAGGGCGAATCACTGAAGCTTTCTTT
TRBJ2-2 NA NA TRBV30 CAWSPARELFF TGTGCCTGGAGCCCTGCCCGGGAGCTGTTTTTT